The clone carrying this T cell receptor beta chain was observed many times. The antigen is not known. Using a J-beta primer mix together with a sample-barcoded 5' primer, a second PCR was run for roughly 7 to 12 cycles. A template-switch adaptor with 12 random nucleotides tagged each cDNA molecule. TCRdb re-called the 5' RACE reads through MiXCR, storing one row per CDR3 protein. The sample has about 680,000 distinct CDR3 sequences, about half seen once. The CDR3 runs to 16 residues. V was clipped by 0 bases and J by 4 bases; unmatched bases: 4. CDR1 DFQATT and CDR2 SNEGSKA come from the germline V gene (reference sequence). This entry comes from a study of blood T cells in healthy people across ages. Findings and limits, study-wide: Among long-lived donors, naive CD4+ cells were more numerous and diversity higher than in aged donors.

The study isolated at least 6 million PBMCs from each sample. The rearrangement links TRBV20-1 to TRBJ2-5; 14 nucleotides align to TRBD2. The sample consisted of blood. This sequence originates from a woman aged 55 to 70 in good health. The CDR3 protein is CSARDLGTSGRETQYF. The DNA of the CDR3 is TGCAGTGCTAGAGATTTGGGGACTAGCGGGAGAGAGACCCAGTACTTC.